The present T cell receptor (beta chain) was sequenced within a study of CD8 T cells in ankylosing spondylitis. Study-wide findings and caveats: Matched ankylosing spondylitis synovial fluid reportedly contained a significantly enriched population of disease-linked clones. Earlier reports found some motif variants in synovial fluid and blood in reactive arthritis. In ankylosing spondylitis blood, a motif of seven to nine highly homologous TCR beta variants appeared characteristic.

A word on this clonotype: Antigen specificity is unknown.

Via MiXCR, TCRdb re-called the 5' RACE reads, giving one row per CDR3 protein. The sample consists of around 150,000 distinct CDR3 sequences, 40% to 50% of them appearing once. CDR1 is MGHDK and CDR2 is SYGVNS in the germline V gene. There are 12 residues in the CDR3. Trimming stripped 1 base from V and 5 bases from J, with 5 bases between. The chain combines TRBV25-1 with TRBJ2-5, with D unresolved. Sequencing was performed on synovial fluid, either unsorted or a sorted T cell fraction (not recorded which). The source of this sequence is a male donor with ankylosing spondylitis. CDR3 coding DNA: TGTGCCAGCAGTGAATTCACGGAGACCCAGTACTTC. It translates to CASSEFTETQYF.